The 25 T cell receptor beta chains below were found in one sample sequenced in a study of response to subunit inactivated influenza vaccine (dated by TCRdb to between 2017 and 2018). Receptors were amplified or captured by RT-PCR. Sequencing used an Illumina HiSeq 2500. Using fastp at Q25 and MiXCR, TCRdb reprocessed the public reads and kept productive beta chains. Entries are consolidated by CDR3 protein sequence, retaining the most common genes and DNA. The sample table contains 500,000 to 600,000 distinct CDR3 sequences; only one count was recorded for about 11% of them. The ten biggest clones cover about 11% of the sample. These sequences were also reported in another study, on T cells expressing NK-cell markers. The other study reports the following: TCR beta cDNA libraries were made by 5'RACE template switching that added a universal primer site and unique molecular identifiers.

Sample: PBMCs from blood, taken on the day of vaccination. These receptors were obtained from a man in his fifties or sixties who received an inactivated influenza vaccine. Donor details come from another sample of the same person, matched by shared clones.

The rearrangement joins TRBV11-2 to TRBJ1-1; D remains unclear. Germline V CDR1 and CDR2: SGHAT, FQNNGV. CDR3 length: 16 amino acids. Trimming removed 2 bases from V and 0 bases from J, with 13 bases in between. The CDR3 DNA reads as TGTGCCAGCAGCTTAAGGTCTCCGGGGATGAACACTGAAGCTTTCTTT. This gives the protein CASSLRSPGMNTEAFF.

This clonotype was found many times. As DNA, the CDR3 is TGTGCCAGCAGTAGGGTTTCTGACCTTTACAATGAGCAGTTCTTC. Protein: CASSRVSDLYNEQFF. The chain carries TRBV28 and TRBJ2-1; no definite D call. The CDR3 totals 15 residues. Germline V CDR1 and CDR2: MDHEN, SYDVKM. Trimming removed 5 bases at V and 4 bases at J, with 15 bases between.

This clonotype has ten or more counts. The rearrangement links TRBV20-1 to TRBJ2-2, with 8 bases matching TRBD2. V shed 2 bases, J shed 5 bases, and the junction held 4 bases outside the gene matches. Looked up from germline, CDR1 is DFQATT and CDR2 is SNEGSKA (reference sequence). The CDR3 has 14 residues. The CDR3 region is CSARSLAGTGELFF. DNA for the CDR3: TGCAGTGCTAGAAGTCTAGCGGGTACCGGGGAGCTGTTTTTT.

This clonotype came up a few times. V and J are TRBV5-1 and TRBJ2-3, with 9 bases matching TRBD1. Germline V gene data show CDR1 as SGHRS and CDR2 as YFSETQ. V was clipped by 7 bases and J by 1 base; unmatched bases: 1. The CDR3 has 13 residues. The CDR3 DNA sequence: TGCGCCAGCCGGACAGGGGGCACAGATACGCAGTATTTT. Translating it yields CASRTGGTDTQYF.

The gene calls are TRBV3-1 and TRBJ2-2; D possibly corresponds to TRBD2 (5 bases). Germline loops: CDR1 LGHDT, CDR2 YNNKEL (reference sequence). Between the trimmed V and J ends, which lost 3 bases and 7 bases, there was a span of 15 bases. The CDR3 has 15 residues. The CDR3 here is CASSQFGGSRGELFF. CDR3 sequence (DNA): TGTGCCAGCAGCCAGTTTGGTGGGAGTCGCGGGGAGCTGTTTTTT.

This clonotype showed up just a few times. J is TRBJ2-7 and V is TRBV27; D possibly uses TRBD1 or TRBD2 (5 bases each). V lost 6 bases and J lost 4, with 22 bases in between. The CDR3 consists of 16 residues. Germline values: CDR1 MNHEY, CDR2 SMNVEV (reference sequence). Written as DNA, the CDR3 is TGTGCCAGCAGCCTAATGGGACCCCAGGCTCCATACGAGCAGTACTTC. It translates to CASSLMGPQAPYEQYF.

This clonotype showed up just once. This sequence joins TRBV7-2 and TRBJ1-2, with TRBD1 identical over 8 bases. This CDR3 has 15 amino acids. CDR1 SGHTA and CDR2 FQGNSA come from the germline V gene. The J segment lost 3 bases and the V segment lost 0 bases, leaving 3 bases of the junction unmatched. The CDR3 DNA reads as TGTGCCAGCAGCTTAGCGGGACAGGCCCACTATGGCTACACCTTC. It is translated as CASSLAGQAHYGYTF.

This clonotype occurred many times. The chain couples TRBV29-1 to TRBJ1-2; the D is unclear. V was clipped by 0 bases and J by 4 bases, with 9 bases between them. Germline V gives CDR1 SQVTM, CDR2 ANQGSEA. The CDR3 sequence is 13 residues long. CDR3 amino acids: CSVEEANGYGYTF. The CDR3 DNA follows: TGCAGCGTTGAAGAGGCGAACGGCTATGGCTACACCTTC.

The chain uses TRBV28 and TRBJ2-2; 10 nucleotides align to TRBD1. Trimming cost V 3 bases and J 6 bases; bases outside gene matches: 7. CDR1 is MDHEN, CDR2 SYDVKM, per germline. This CDR3 is 16 amino acids long. The CDR3 DNA reads TGTGCCAGCAGTTTCCCCGGGACAGGGGAAGCCGGGGAGCTGTTTTTT. Translation: CASSFPGTGEAGELFF.

This chain joins TRBV14 and TRBJ2-3; TRBD2 is a possible D gene (6 bases). V was cut by 1 base and J by 2 bases, with 13 bases left in between. This CDR3 region has 16 residues. CDR1 is SGHDN, CDR2 FVKESK, per germline. CDR3 nucleotides: TGTGCCAGCAGCCAAGTCGGGACTGGCAACACAGATACGCAGTATTTT. It encodes CASSQVGTGNTDTQYF.

Ten or more counts support this clonotype. The chain uses TRBV7-2 and TRBJ2-5, with D uncertain. The germline V and J ends were trimmed by 0 bases and 1 base, with 3 bases remaining between them. Germline V gene sequence: CDR1 SGHTA, CDR2 FQGNSA. The CDR3 extends over 13 amino acids. The CDR3 sequence: CASSLAVQETQYF. As DNA, the CDR3 is TGTGCCAGCAGCTTAGCCGTCCAAGAGACCCAGTACTTC.

This clonotype was recorded a few times. The chain carries TRBV11-2 and TRBJ2-2; TRBD1 might be the D (6 bases). The V gene's germline CDR1 is SGHAT and CDR2 FQNNGV. V lost 5 bases to trimming and J lost 6 bases, with 7 bases between them. The CDR3 is made up of 12 amino acids. The DNA for the CDR3 is TGTGCCAGCAGCCACAGGGCCGGGGAGCTGTTTTTT. It translates to CASSHRAGELFF.

This clonotype was seen a few times. The V and J genes are TRBV10-3 and TRBJ2-3, with D perhaps TRBD1 (6 bases). CDR3 size: 14 residues. Germline V gives CDR1 ENHRY, CDR2 SYGVKD. Trimming stripped 11 bases from V and 2 bases from J, with 17 bases between. The CDR3 DNA sequence: TGTGCCGCGACGACAGGAGGATTCACAGATACGCAGTATTTT. Its translation is CAATTGGFTDTQYF.

This chain joins TRBV29-1 and TRBJ2-1; tentative D call: TRBD2 (6 bases). The germline V gene has CDR1 SQVTM and CDR2 ANQGSEA. V lost 0 bases and J lost 3, with 12 bases in between. The CDR3 has 15 residues. The CDR3 DNA sequence: TGCAGCGTTGAAGATGCGGGGTGGGGCTACAATGAGCAGTTCTTC. Protein: CSVEDAGWGYNEQFF.

The V gene is TRBV2, the J gene TRBJ2-3, with TRBD1 matching 7 bases. J gave up 4 bases and V 3 bases, and 7 bases lay outside the gene matches. This CDR3 has 15 amino acids. Germline V lookup: CDR1 SNHLY, CDR2 FYNNEI. The CDR3 region is CASSDSRGYADTQYF. CDR3 DNA sequence: TGTGCCAGCAGTGACAGCAGGGGGTACGCAGATACGCAGTATTTT.

The rearrangement links TRBV21-1 to TRBJ2-7; TRBD1 is the table's D call, not checked against the DNA. TRBV21-1 is marked as a pseudogene. This CDR3 region has 15 residues. CDR3 nucleotide sequence: TGTGCCAGCAGCACCCCTGATCTAAGCTCCTACGAGCAGTACTTC. It specifies CASSTPDLSSYEQYF.

The CDR3 region has the DNA TGCAGTCCCGGGGGGACTAGCGGAACCTACAATGAGCAGTTCTTC. The encoded protein is CSPGGTSGTYNEQFF. The chain combines TRBV20-1 with TRBJ2-1; 11 bases are shared with TRBD2. Germline CDR1 reads DFQATT; CDR2 reads SNEGSKA (reference sequence). With V trimmed by 8 bases and J by 2 bases, 8 bases remained unmatched. The CDR3 spans 15 residues.

This clonotype was counted a few times. This sequence joins TRBV5-1 and TRBJ2-1; D gene ambiguous. Trimming left V 2 bases short and J 0 bases short, with 9 bases between. In germline, CDR1 is SGHRS, CDR2 YFSETQ. There are 15 residues in the CDR3. The CDR3 region has the DNA TGCGCCAGCAGCTTAATCCAGAGCTCCTACAATGAGCAGTTCTTC. Its protein product is CASSLIQSSYNEQFF.

The chain links TRBV10-3 to TRBJ2-7; TRBD2 agrees at 14 bases. The CDR3 is made up of 15 amino acids. The trim removed 2 bases at V and 7 bases at J, leaving 4 bases unmatched. CDR1 and CDR2 from the germline V gene are ENHRY and SYGVKD. The CDR3 reads CAISEEGLAGEEQYF. The CDR3 DNA reads TGTGCCATCAGTGAGGAGGGACTAGCGGGGGAGGAGCAGTACTTC.

As DNA, the CDR3 is TGTGCCAGCAGCTCTGCAGGGACCGGGGCCAACGTCCTGACTTTC. It translates to CASSSAGTGANVLTF. V usage is TRBV7-2 and J usage is TRBJ2-6; D possibly matches TRBD1 or TRBD2 (5 bases each). V lost 4 bases and J lost 4, with 11 bases in between. CDR3 length: 15 amino acids. Germline CDR1 is SGHTA and CDR2 is FQGNSA.

This clonotype was counted only a few times. The chain carries TRBV7-9 and TRBJ2-1; the D is unclear. This CDR3 spans 15 amino acids. V shed 0 bases and J shed 8 bases, with 14 bases lying between them. CDR1 is SEHNR and CDR2 is FQNEAQ in the germline V gene (reference sequence). This CDR3 reads CASSLAMDPWDEQFF. CDR3 nucleotide sequence: TGTGCCAGCAGCTTAGCGATGGACCCCTGGGATGAGCAGTTCTTC.

As for this clonotype: The junction does not match germline at one end; this may be a read error. This chain links TRBV12-3 or TRBV12-4 with TRBJ2-7, with D perhaps matching TRBD1 or TRBD2 (5 bases each). The length of the CDR3 is 12 residues. The CDR3 sequence: CASSLGDRANNF. In DNA, the CDR3 is TGTGCCAGCAGTTTAGGGGACCGGGCAAACAACTTC.

This clonotype was recorded many times. This chain joins TRBV25-1 and TRBJ2-3; 8 bases line up with TRBD1. Germline CDR1 is MGHDK and CDR2 is SYGVNS. V trimming: 6 bases; J trimming: 4 bases; junction bases outside the gene matches: 9. The CDR3 contains 15 residues. CDR3 loop: CASSLRDRSADTQYF. DNA of the CDR3: TGTGCCAGCAGCCTCCGGGACAGGAGTGCAGATACGCAGTATTTT.

This clonotype was picked up a small number of times. V gene TRBV5-1 combines with J gene TRBJ2-5; the match to TRBD2 covers 11 bases. CDR3 length: 14 residues. Trimming took 4 bases from V and 5 from J; bases not matched to a gene: 4. Germline assignment: CDR1 SGHRS and CDR2 YFSETQ. The CDR3 nucleotides read TGCGCCAGCAGCCCGCGACTAGCGGGGGAGACCCAGTACTTC. Translating it yields CASSPRLAGETQYF.

Concerning this clonotype itself: The junction differs from germline at one of its ends, possibly a read error. V and J are TRBV28 and TRBJ1-2; D possibly corresponds to TRBD1 (5 bases). The CDR3 spans 15 residues. Germline V CDR1 and CDR2: MDHEN, SYDVKM. CDR3 sequence reads: CASSWLQATNYGFTF. CDR3 coding DNA: TGTGCCAGCAGTTGGTTACAGGCTACTAACTATGGCTTCACCTTC.